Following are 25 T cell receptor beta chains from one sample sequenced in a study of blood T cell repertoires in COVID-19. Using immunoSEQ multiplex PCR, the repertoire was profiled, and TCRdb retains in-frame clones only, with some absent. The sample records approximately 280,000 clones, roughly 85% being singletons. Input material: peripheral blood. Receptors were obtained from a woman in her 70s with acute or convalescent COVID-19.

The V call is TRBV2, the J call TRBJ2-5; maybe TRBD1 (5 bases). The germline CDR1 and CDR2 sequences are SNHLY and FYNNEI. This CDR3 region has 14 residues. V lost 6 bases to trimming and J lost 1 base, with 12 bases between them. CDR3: CASSRRQTQETQYF. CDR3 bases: TGTGCCAGCAGCAGGCGACAGACCCAAGAGACCCAGTACTTC. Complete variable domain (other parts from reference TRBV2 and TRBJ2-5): EPEVTQTPSHQVTQMGQEVILRCVPISNHLYFYWYRQILGQKVEFLVSFYNNEISEKSEIFDDQFSVERPDGSNFTLKIRSTKLEDSAMYFCASSRRQTQETQYFGPGTRLLVL.

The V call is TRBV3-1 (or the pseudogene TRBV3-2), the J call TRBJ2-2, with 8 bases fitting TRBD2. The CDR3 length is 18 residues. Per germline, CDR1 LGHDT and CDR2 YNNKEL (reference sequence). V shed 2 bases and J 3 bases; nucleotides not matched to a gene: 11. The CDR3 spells CASSQPRMGTRYTGELFF. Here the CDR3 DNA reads TGTGCCAGCAGCCAACCGCGAATGGGGACTAGATACACCGGGGAGCTGTTTTTT.

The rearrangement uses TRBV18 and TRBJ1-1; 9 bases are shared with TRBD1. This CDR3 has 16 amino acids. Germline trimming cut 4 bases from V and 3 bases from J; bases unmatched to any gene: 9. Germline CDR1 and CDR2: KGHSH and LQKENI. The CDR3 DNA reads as TGTGCCAGCTCACAGGGACAGGGCCTTTTATACACTGAAGCTTTCTTT. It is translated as CASSQGQGLLYTEAFF.

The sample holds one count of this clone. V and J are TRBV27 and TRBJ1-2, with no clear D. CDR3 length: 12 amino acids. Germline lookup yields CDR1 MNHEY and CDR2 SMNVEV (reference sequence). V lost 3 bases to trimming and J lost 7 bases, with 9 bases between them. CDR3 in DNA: TGTGCCAGCAGTTTGAATGGCGGTGGCTACACCTTC. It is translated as CASSLNGGGYTF.

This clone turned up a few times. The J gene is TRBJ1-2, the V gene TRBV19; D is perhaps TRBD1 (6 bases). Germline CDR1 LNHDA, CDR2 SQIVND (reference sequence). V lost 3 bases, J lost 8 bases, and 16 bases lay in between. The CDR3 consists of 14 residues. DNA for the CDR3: TGTGCCAGTAGTATGAACAGGGTAATTGGGGGCTACACCTTC. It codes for CASSMNRVIGGYTF. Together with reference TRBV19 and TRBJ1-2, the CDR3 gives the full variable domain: DGGITQSPKYLFRKEGQNVTLSCEQNLNHDAMYWYRQDPGQGLRLIYYSQIVNDFQKGDIAEGYSVSREKKESFPLTVTSAQKNPTAFYLCASSMNRVIGGYTFGSGTRLTVV.

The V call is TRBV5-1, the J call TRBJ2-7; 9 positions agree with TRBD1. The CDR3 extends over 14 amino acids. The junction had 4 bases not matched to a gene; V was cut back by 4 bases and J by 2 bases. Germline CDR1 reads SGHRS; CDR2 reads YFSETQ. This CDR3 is CASSVGQGPYEQYF. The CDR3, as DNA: TGCGCCAGCAGCGTGGGACAGGGACCCTACGAGCAGTACTTC.

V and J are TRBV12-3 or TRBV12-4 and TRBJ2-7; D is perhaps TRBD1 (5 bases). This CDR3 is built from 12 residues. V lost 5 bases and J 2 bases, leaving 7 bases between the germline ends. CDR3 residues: CASSQGPYEQYF. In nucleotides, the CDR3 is TGTGCCAGCAGTCAGGGCCCCTACGAGCAGTACTTC.

The CDR3 DNA follows: TGCGCCAGCAGCGCATCACCGGGACAGGGGGGCTACGAGCAGTACTTC. It is translated as CASSASPGQGGYEQYF. The genes are TRBV5-1 and TRBJ2-7; 11 nucleotides match TRBD1. Germline V gives CDR1 SGHRS, CDR2 YFSETQ. Germline trimming cut 4 bases from V and 3 bases from J; bases unmatched to any gene: 9. The CDR3 runs to 16 residues.

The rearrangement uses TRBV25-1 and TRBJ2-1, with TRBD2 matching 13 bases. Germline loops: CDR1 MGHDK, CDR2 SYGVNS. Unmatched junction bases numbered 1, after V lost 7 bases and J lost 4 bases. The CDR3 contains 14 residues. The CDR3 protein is CASTTSGGYNEQFF. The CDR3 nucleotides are TGTGCCAGCACGACTAGCGGGGGGTACAATGAGCAGTTCTTC.

The CDR3 coding sequence is TGTGCCAGCAGGACAGGGTCCACCTACGAGCAGTACTTC. Its protein product is CASRTGSTYEQYF. V gene TRBV2 combines with J gene TRBJ2-7; 7 positions match TRBD1. Germline trimming cut 6 bases from V and 2 bases from J; bases unmatched to any gene: 4. CDR3 length: 13 amino acids. Germline CDR1 is SNHLY and CDR2 is FYNNEI.

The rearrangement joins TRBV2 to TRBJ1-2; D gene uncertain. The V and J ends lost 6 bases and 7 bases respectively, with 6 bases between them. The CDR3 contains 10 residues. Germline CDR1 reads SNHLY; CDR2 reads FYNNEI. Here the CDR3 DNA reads TGTGCCAGCAGCGTGGCTGGCTACACCTTC. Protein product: CASSVAGYTF.

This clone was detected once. CDR3 in DNA: TGCGCCAGCAGTCAATCCGACGGGAGGGACAGTTACTCACGGGGCTACACCTTC. This gives the protein CASSQSDGRDSYSRGYTF. The chain combines TRBV23-1 with TRBJ1-2; 7 bases match TRBD1. TRBV23-1 is sorted into the ORF group, with uncertain function. The trim removed 0 bases at V and 8 bases at J, leaving 18 bases unmatched. The CDR3 has 18 residues.

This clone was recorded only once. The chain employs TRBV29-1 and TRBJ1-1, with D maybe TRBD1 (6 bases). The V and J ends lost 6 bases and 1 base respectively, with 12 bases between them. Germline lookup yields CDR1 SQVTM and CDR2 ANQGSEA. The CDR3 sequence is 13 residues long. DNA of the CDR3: TGCAGCGTCACGCAACAGGGGAACACTGAAGCTTTCTTT. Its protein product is CSVTQQGNTEAFF.

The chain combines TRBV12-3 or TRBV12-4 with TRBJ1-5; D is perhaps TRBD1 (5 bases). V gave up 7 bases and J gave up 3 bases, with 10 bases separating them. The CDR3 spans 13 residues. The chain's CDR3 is CASKLGANQPQHF. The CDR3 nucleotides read TGTGCCAGCAAACTTGGGGCCAATCAGCCCCAGCATTTT.

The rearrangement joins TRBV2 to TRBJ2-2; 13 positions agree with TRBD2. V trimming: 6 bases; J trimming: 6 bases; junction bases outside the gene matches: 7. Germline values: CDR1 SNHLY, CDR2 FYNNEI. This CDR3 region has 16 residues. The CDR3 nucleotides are TGTGCCAGCAGGGGACGACTAGCGGGGGGACCCGGGGAGCTGTTTTTT. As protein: CASRGRLAGGPGELFF.

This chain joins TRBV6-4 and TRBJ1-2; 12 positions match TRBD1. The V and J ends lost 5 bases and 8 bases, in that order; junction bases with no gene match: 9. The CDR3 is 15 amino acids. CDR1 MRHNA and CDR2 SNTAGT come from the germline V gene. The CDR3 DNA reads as TGTGCCAGCAGTCAAGGGGGACAGGGGGCGCGAGGCTACACCTTC. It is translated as CASSQGGQGARGYTF.

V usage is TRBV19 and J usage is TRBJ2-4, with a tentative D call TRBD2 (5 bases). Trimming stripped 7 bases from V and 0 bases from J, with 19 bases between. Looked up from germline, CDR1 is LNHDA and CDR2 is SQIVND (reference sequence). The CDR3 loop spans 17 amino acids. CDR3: CASKERAGPLAKNIQYF. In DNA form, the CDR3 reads TGTGCCAGTAAGGAGAGGGCCGGGCCGCTAGCCAAAAACATTCAGTACTTC.

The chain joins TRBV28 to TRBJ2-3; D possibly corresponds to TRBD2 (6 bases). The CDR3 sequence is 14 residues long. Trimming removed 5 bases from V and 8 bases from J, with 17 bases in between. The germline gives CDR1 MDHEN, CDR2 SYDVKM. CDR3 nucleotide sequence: TGTGCCAGCAGTCCCGGCCGCCTCGGGGGTACGCAGTATTTT. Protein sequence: CASSPGRLGGTQYF.

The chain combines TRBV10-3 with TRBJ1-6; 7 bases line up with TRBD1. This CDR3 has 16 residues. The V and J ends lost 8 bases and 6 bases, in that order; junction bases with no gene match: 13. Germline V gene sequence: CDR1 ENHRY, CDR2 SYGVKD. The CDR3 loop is CAIASGGDYSNSPLHF. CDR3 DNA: TGTGCCATCGCCTCAGGGGGAGACTATTCTAATTCACCCCTCCACTTT.

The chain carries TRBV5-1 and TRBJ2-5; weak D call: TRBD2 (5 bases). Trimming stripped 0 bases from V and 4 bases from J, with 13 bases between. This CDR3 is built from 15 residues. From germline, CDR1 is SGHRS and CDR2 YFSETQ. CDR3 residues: CASSLALIAGETQYF. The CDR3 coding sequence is TGCGCCAGCAGCTTGGCCCTCATCGCGGGAGAGACCCAGTACTTC.

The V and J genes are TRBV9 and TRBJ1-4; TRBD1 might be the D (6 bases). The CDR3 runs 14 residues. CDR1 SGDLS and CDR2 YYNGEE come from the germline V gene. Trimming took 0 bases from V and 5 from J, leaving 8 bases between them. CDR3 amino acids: CASSVAGENEKLFF. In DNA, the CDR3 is TGTGCCAGCAGCGTAGCAGGGGAAAATGAAAAACTGTTTTTT.

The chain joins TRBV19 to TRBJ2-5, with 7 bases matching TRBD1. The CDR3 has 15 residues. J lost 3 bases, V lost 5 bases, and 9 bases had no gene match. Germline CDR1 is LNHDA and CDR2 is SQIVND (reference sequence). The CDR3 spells CASSQTDRAEETQYF. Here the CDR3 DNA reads TGTGCCAGTAGTCAGACCGACAGGGCCGAAGAGACCCAGTACTTC. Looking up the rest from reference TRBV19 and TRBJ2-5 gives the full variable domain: DGGITQSPKYLFRKEGQNVTLSCEQNLNHDAMYWYRQDPGQGLRLIYYSQIVNDFQKGDIAEGYSVSREKKESFPLTVTSAQKNPTAFYLCASSQTDRAEETQYFGPGTRLLVL.

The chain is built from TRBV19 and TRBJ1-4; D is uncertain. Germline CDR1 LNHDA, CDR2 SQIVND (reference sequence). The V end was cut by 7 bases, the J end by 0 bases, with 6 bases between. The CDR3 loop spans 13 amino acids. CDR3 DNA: TGTGCCAGTAAGAGGACAACTAATGAAAAACTGTTTTTT. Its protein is CASKRTTNEKLFF.

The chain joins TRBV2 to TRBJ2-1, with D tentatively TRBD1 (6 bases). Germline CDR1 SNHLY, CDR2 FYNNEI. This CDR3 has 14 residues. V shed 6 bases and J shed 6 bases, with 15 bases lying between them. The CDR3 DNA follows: TGTGCCAGCAGGGGCGGACAGCACCGCAATGAGCAGTTCTTC. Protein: CASRGGQHRNEQFF.

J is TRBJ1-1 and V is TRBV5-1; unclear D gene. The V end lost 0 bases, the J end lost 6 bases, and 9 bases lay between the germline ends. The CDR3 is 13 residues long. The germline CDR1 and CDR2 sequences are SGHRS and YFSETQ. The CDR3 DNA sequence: TGCGCCAGCAGCTTGGTATCAGTGGCTGAAGCTTTCTTT. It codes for CASSLVSVAEAFF.